The text below deals with one T cell receptor beta chain. Its specific antigen is unknown. Per-base quality was not reported, and no clone a single base away is much larger than it. The source of the sample is a study of T cell responses to AZD1222 COVID-19 vaccine (dated by TCRdb to about 2021). For the study in its entirety: AZD1222 recipients with second doses at about 4 weeks or about 12 weeks were pooled, because spike-specific TCR depth and breadth did not differ between schedules. Enrollment into the trials was organized by age into subgroups of 18-55, 56-69 and 70-plus years, and those subgroups contained around 150, 28 and 57 TCR-sequenced participants, respectively. A total of more than 230 trial participants underwent TCR sequencing, of whom 200 to 220 had received two doses of AZD1222 and about 25 had received two doses of the MenACWY control vaccine.

Sample time point, as interpreted from the label and publication: baseline before first vaccination. Vaccinee samples came from UK trials COV001 and COV002, including a single-blind randomized controlled phase 2/3 trial of AZD1222 (ChAdOx1 nCoV-19) in healthy adults. For TCRbeta chain sequencing, PBMC samples from trial participants were taken at day 0 and at day 28 after the second dose. The CDR3 regions of human TCRbeta chains were analyzed by immunosequencing. The paper's processing steps were these. Repertoire TCRs were matched against a reference library of SARS-CoV-2-specific TCRs generated with the MIRA antigen-specificity platform. Breadth meant the fraction of unique TCRs that were SARS-CoV-2-associated, whereas depth meant the fraction of total T cells that were SARS-CoV-2-associated. Using the MIRA data, every spike-specific TCR was mapped to the spike region that the TCR reacted to and assigned to either a CD4 or a CD8 class. Log10-transformed breadth and depth values were compared by one-way ANOVA with Sidak's multiple comparisons tests. TCRdb retrieved this table from immuneACCESS and kept in-frame rearrangements only. Not all clones are present; in checked studies, unresolved V genes account for under half, and no reason is known for the remainder. Clonal size and the V and J genes are those of that table, whereas D and trimming came from the DNA. Across this sample there are around 120,000 clones, with approximately 93% seen only once. The leading ten clones occupy more than 2.5% of the sample.

Findings and caveats that apply to the study as a whole: Only six or seven AZD1222 recipients were SARS-CoV-2 seropositive at baseline, limiting conclusions about previously exposed vaccinees. A significant rise in spike-specific TCR breadth and depth was observed after two AZD1222 doses relative to day 0 and relative to MenACWY recipients. The 56-69-year group was small, and its depth increase did not reach significance, likely because of low power. No day 14 peak-response samples were available, so repertoires were characterized only after the peak T cell response. Most participants were white British and females outnumbered males, and the authors suggested that clonal diversity may have been underestimated. The whole spike protein was spanned by vaccine-associated CD4 TCRs, and dominant responses were seen in regions 160-218 and 743-854. Reportedly, close to half of the unique spike-specific TCRs recognized epitopes lying outside the regions that are mutated in the B.1.351 and B.1.1.7 variants.

The CDR3 runs 12 residues from the cysteine to the phenylalanine. Only the CDR3 part of the read is kept: 36 bases, read in frame from the first base. CDR1 DFQATT and CDR2 SNEGSKA were looked up in the germline V gene (reference sequence). V is pared back by 3 bases and J by 3 bases, with 5 bases lying between the germline termini. The sequencing used peripheral blood, collected on day 0 of AZD1222 vaccination. The clonotype originates from an adult in good health. Here the chain combines TRBV20-1 and TRBJ2-2; confidence is insufficient to name the D gene. The DNA is as follows: TGCAGTGCTAGTACATACACCGGGGAGCTGTTTTTT. The translation is CSASTYTGELFF.